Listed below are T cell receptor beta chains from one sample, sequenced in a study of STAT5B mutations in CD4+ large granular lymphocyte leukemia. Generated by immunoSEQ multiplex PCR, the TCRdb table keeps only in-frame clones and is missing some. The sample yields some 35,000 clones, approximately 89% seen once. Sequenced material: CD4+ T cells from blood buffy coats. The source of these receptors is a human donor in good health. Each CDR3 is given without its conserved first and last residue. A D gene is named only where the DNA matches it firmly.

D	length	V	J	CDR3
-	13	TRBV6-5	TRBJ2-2	ASSQRHRGTGELF
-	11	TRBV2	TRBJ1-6	ASKGGWNSPLH
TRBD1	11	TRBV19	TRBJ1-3	ASRTGGGNTIY
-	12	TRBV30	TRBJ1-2	AWSFQGTDYGYT
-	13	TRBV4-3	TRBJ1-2	ASSQDPSPNYGYT
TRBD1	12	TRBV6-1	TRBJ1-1	ASSVPTGRAEAF
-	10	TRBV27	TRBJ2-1	ASSRNMNEQF
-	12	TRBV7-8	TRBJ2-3	ASSLRQPGATQY
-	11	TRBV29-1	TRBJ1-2	SVRSAPNYGYT
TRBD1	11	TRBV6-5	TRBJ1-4	ASRTGFWGKLF
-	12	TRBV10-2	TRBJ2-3	ASSAVLHTDTQY
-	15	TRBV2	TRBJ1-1	ASLGRRRGGVNTEAF
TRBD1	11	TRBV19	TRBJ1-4	ASSRQGNEKLF
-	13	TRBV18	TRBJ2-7	ASSPGAMGSYEQY
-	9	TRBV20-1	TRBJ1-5	SARVDGPQH
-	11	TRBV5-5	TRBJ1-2	ASSYQTLDGYT
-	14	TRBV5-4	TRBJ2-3	ASRALYISSTDTQY
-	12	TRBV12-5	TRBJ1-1	ASGRRQENTEAF
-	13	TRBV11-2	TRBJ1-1	ASSRWGGRDTEAF
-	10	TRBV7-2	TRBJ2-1	ASSFTGTEQF
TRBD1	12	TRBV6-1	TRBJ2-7	ASDRDRGRNEQY
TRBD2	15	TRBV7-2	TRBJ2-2	ASSVPSGRRWTGELF
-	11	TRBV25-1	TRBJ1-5	ASSAGEGQPQH
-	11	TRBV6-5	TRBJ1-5	ASSRVSNQPQH
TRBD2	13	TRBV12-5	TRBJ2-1	ASGIERGPYNEQF
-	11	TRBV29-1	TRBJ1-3	SVGGGPGNTIY
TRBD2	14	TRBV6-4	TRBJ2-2	ASSQWSSGTTGELF
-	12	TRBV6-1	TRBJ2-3	ASSEGGGADTQY
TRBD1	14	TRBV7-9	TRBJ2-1	ASSSPMRTGGNEQF
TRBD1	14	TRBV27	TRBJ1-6	ASSLWGGQVASPLH
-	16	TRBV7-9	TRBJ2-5	ASSLRAGYSPLQETQY
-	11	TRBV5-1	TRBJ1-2	ASSLTDSYGYT